Below are 14 T cell receptor beta chains sequenced from a single sample in a study of blood T cell repertoires in COVID-19. Assay used: immunoSEQ multiplex PCR; TCRdb lists only in-frame clones, some missing. Found here are roughly 250,000 clones, 86% of them singletons; the top ten hold approximately 2%. Sequencing was done on a sample of PBMCs or T cells enriched from blood (not recorded which). These receptors all stem from a woman aged 45-65 years who had recovered from COVID-19.

This rearrangement joins TRBV7-3 to TRBJ2-1, with D possibly being TRBD1 (6 bases). Germline values: CDR1 SGHTA, CDR2 FQGTGA. The CDR3 is 15 amino acids. Trimming pared 2 bases from V and 2 bases from J, leaving 10 bases between. The CDR3 bases are TGTGCCAGCAGCTTACAGGGGAAGGCCTACAATGAGCAGTTCTTC. Encoded protein: CASSLQGKAYNEQFF. The complete variable domain, with remaining parts taken from reference TRBV7-3 and TRBJ2-1, reads GAGVSQTPSNKVTEKGKYVELRCDPISGHTALYWYRQSLGQGPEFLIYFQGTGAADDSGLPNDRFFAVRPEGSVSTLKIQRTERGDSAVYLCASSLQGKAYNEQFFGPGTRLTVL.

The chain couples TRBV5-1 to TRBJ2-1; D is possibly TRBD2 (5 bases). Germline CDR1 is SGHRS and CDR2 is YFSETQ. The CDR3 contains 16 residues. Trimming removed 4 bases at V and 0 bases at J, with 14 bases between. For the CDR3, the DNA is TGCGCCAGCAGCCTCACGACGGGGAGCTCCTACAATGAGCAGTTCTTC. It specifies CASSLTTGSSYNEQFF.

V gene TRBV2 combines with J gene TRBJ1-5; 10 bases line up with TRBD1. The length of the CDR3 is 15 residues. Trimming removed 6 bases from V and 0 bases from J; junction bases left unmatched: 2. Germline CDR1 reads SNHLY; CDR2 reads FYNNEI. CDR3: CASRGQGNSNQPQHF. As DNA, the CDR3 is TGTGCCAGCAGGGGACAGGGGAATAGCAATCAGCCCCAGCATTTT.

This clone has a handful of counts. This chain connects TRBV6-5 to TRBJ2-5; D gene ambiguous. Germline V gives CDR1 MNHEY, CDR2 SVGAGI. This CDR3 has 13 amino acids. V was clipped by 7 bases and J by 0 bases, with 9 bases between them. CDR3 region: CASKRGNQETQYF. Written as DNA, the CDR3 is TGTGCCAGCAAGCGCGGCAACCAAGAGACCCAGTACTTC.

V and J are TRBV5-6 and TRBJ2-2, with TRBD2 as a possible D gene (5 bases). CDR1 and CDR2 (germline): SGHDT, YYEEEE. The CDR3 covers 15 residues. Trimming cost V 2 bases and J 3 bases, with 11 bases left between them. The CDR3 protein is CASSFIGVDTGELFF. CDR3 in DNA: TGTGCCAGCAGCTTTATCGGGGTGGACACCGGGGAGCTGTTTTTT.

The chain couples TRBV7-3 to TRBJ2-1; 8 bases match TRBD2. J lost 8 bases, V lost 5 bases, and 14 bases had no gene match. The CDR3 runs 16 residues. Germline V CDR1 and CDR2: SGHTA, FQGTGA. The CDR3 here is CASSPLGVAGRDEQFF. DNA of the CDR3: TGTGCCAGCAGCCCACTGGGGGTAGCGGGAAGGGATGAGCAGTTCTTC.

The chain employs TRBV19 and TRBJ1-4; 7 positions match TRBD1. The CDR3 runs 16 residues. Losses at the gene ends were 3 bases for V and 1 base for J; bases not matched to a gene: 5. Germline V gives CDR1 LNHDA, CDR2 SQIVND (reference sequence). The DNA for the CDR3 is TGTGCCAGTAGTATGGGGCAGGGGGGAACTAATGAAAAACTGTTTTTT. This sequence encodes CASSMGQGGTNEKLFF.

This clone was detected a few times. The chain links TRBV28 to TRBJ1-2; tentative D call: TRBD1 (6 bases). The length of the CDR3 is 14 residues. Germline CDR1 and CDR2: MDHEN and SYDVKM. V shed 7 bases and J shed 8 bases, with 20 bases lying between them. CDR3 sequence reads: CASKRNWGPGGYTF. DNA of the CDR3: TGTGCCAGCAAACGAAATTGGGGGCCAGGGGGCTACACCTTC.

CDR3 sequence (DNA): TGTGCCAGCAGTTTAGGGGCGAACCGGTTCTTC. Its protein product is CASSLGANRFF. The V and J genes are TRBV27 and TRBJ2-1, with D possibly matching TRBD1 (5 bases). Trimming removed 2 bases at V and 15 bases at J, with 11 bases between. Germline lookup yields CDR1 MNHEY and CDR2 SMNVEV (reference sequence). The CDR3 is made up of 11 amino acids.

V and J are TRBV2 and TRBJ1-5, with a possible D match to TRBD1 (5 bases). CDR3 length: 12 residues. Germline V gives CDR1 SNHLY, CDR2 FYNNEI. The germline V and J ends were trimmed by 6 bases and 4 bases, with 7 bases remaining between them. For the CDR3, the DNA is TGTGCCAGCAGACAGGCAAATCAGCCCCAGCATTTT. Protein sequence: CASRQANQPQHF. Based on the CDR3 plus reference TRBV2 and TRBJ1-5, the full variable domain is EPEVTQTPSHQVTQMGQEVILRCVPISNHLYFYWYRQILGQKVEFLVSFYNNEISEKSEIFDDQFSVERPDGSNFTLKIRSTKLEDSAMYFCASRQANQPQHFGDGTRLSIL.

This chain uses TRBV7-2 with TRBJ2-5; 10 bases are shared with TRBD1. This CDR3 has 14 amino acids. The germline V gene has CDR1 SGHTA and CDR2 FQGNSA. V gave up 4 bases and J gave up 5 bases; unmatched junction bases: 4. CDR3 DNA sequence: TGTGCCAGCAGCTCCGGGACAGGGGTGGAGACCCAGTACTTC. This encodes CASSSGTGVETQYF.

This chain connects TRBV14 to TRBJ2-5; no definite D call. The V end was cut by 0 bases, the J end by 1 base, with 9 bases between. The CDR3 runs to 15 residues. Germline-derived CDR1 and CDR2 are SGHDN and FVKESK. As DNA, the CDR3 is TGTGCCAGCAGCCAAGATCGGAGTTTCCAAGAGACCCAGTACTTC. It translates to CASSQDRSFQETQYF.

The rearrangement uses TRBV7-9 and TRBJ2-2, with 10 positions matching TRBD1. This CDR3 comprises 16 residues. Looked up from germline, CDR1 is SEHNR and CDR2 is FQNEAQ (reference sequence). The J segment lost 6 bases and the V segment lost 5 bases, leaving 9 bases of the junction unmatched. The CDR3, as DNA: TGTGCCAGCAGCGCGAGGGACAGGGGCGGGTCCGGGGAGCTGTTTTTT. It specifies CASSARDRGGSGELFF.

J is TRBJ2-6 and V is TRBV27, with 12 bases aligning to TRBD2. Germline V CDR1 and CDR2: MNHEY, SMNVEV (reference sequence). CDR3 length equals 22 residues. The junction had 21 bases not matched to a gene; V was cut back by 6 bases and J by 3 bases. CDR3 coding DNA: TGTGCCAGCAGCCCAACCCGGACTAGCGGGATCTCCCAACTGGGTGGGGCCAACGTCCTGACTTTC. Encoded protein: CASSPTRTSGISQLGGANVLTF.